The clone carrying this T cell receptor (beta chain) was counted ten times or more. Its antigen is unidentified. The data stem from a study of identical twins. TCRdb itself ran the 5' RACE reads through MiXCR, one entry per CDR3 protein. The table shows 200,000 to 300,000 distinct CDR3 sequences, with approximately 7% occurring only once. Germline V CDR1 and CDR2: SGHTA, FQGNSA. V was shortened by 5 bases and J by 0 bases, with 2 bases between the two germline ends. This CDR3 has 11 residues. Study outcomes and limitations: Those out-of-frame alpha sequences shared by twins showed an excess of low generation probability. Monozygotic twins shared more out-of-frame TCR alpha than recombination models predicted.

This sample was also put to use in a study of yellow fever vaccine responses in identical twins.

The chain uses TRBV7-2 and TRBJ2-7; D remains unclear. This clonotype was obtained from a woman in her late teens or twenties in good health. The sequencing sample was made of memory (CD45RO+) T cells sorted from blood. In DNA, the CDR3 is TGTGCCAGCAGCAACTCCTACGAGCAGTACTTC. Protein: CASSNSYEQYF.